This T cell receptor (beta chain) comes out of a study of shared clonotypes between healthy human individuals. Per the original methods: ImmunoSEQ yielded junction-only sequences lacking quality scores, so filtering differed. Sequencing was performed with immunoSEQ multiplex PCR; in TCRdb, only in-frame clones are kept and a portion is missing. V, J and clone size are taken as reported in that table, and D and trimming were inferred from the DNA itself. Of some 1,600,000 clones listed, 95% to 99% are singletons. V dropped 0 bases and J dropped 3 bases, with 7 bases sitting between them. CDR1 and CDR2 from the germline V gene are SGDLS and YYNGEE. The CDR3 runs to 13 residues.

This chain links TRBV9 with TRBJ2-7; D uncertain. Source material: naive CD4+ T cells sorted from blood. Subset given: CD45RA+ positively selected. This TCR was sampled from a man aged 25 to 40 in good health. The CDR3 reads CASSVEQNYEQYF. Written as DNA, the CDR3 is TGTGCCAGCAGCGTAGAACAAAACTACGAGCAGTACTTC.